Listed here are 17 T cell receptor beta chains from one sample, sequenced in a study of cytomegalovirus exposure and HLA in healthy donors. 60 Vbeta and 13 Jbeta primers were used in PCR. Method: immunoSEQ multiplex PCR; TCRdb's copy keeps in-frame clones and lacks some. Among 100,000 or so clones listed, roughly 76% were seen once. The material sequenced was PBMCs. These receptor sequences come from a man aged 40-49 years in good health and CMV-seronegative.

The chain uses TRBV10-1 and TRBJ2-1; 8 positions match TRBD1. Germline V gene lookup returns CDR1 WNHNN and CDR2 SYGVQD (reference sequence). V was clipped by 4 bases and J by 9 bases; unmatched bases: 11. The CDR3 is 15 amino acids. DNA of the CDR3: TGCGCCAGCAGTGCTTCCGCACAGGGGGTTCTTGAGCAGTTCTTC. It specifies CASSASAQGVLEQFF.

The chain uses TRBV7-8 and TRBJ1-5; the match to TRBD1 covers 7 bases. This CDR3 contains 14 residues. CDR1 is SGHVS and CDR2 is FQNEAQ in the germline V gene. After removal of 2 bases from V and 2 bases from J, the junction contained 0 bases not matched to a gene. CDR3 amino acids: CASSLTGGNQPQHF. The DNA for the CDR3 is TGTGCCAGCAGCTTAACAGGGGGCAATCAGCCCCAGCATTTT. The full variable domain, completed using reference TRBV7-8 and TRBJ1-5, is GAGVSQSPRYKVAKRGQDVALRCDPISGHVSLFWYQQALGQGPEFLTYFQNEAQLDKSGLPSDRFFAERPEGSVSTLKIQRTQQEDSAVYLCASSLTGGNQPQHFGDGTRLSIL.

J is TRBJ2-1 and V is TRBV18; TRBD2 might be the D (7 bases). The germline CDR1 and CDR2 sequences are KGHSH and LQKENI. Trimming cost V 2 bases and J 9 bases, with 17 bases left between them. The CDR3 loop spans 15 amino acids. This chain's CDR3 is CASSPWGGGEAEQFF. The CDR3 DNA reads as TGTGCCAGCTCACCATGGGGGGGCGGTGAGGCTGAGCAGTTCTTC.

As concerns this clone: One junction end disagrees with the germline gene, perhaps due to a read error. The chain employs TRBV2 and TRBJ2-3; 7 bases line up with TRBD2. CDR3 length: 16 residues. The V gene's germline CDR1 is SNHLY and CDR2 FYNNEI. CDR3: CAGSVGAAGRGDTQYF. CDR3 coding DNA: TGTGCCGGCAGTGTAGGTGCAGCGGGGCGGGGAGATACGCAGTATTTT.

V is TRBV11-2 and J is TRBJ1-6; D not certain. The CDR3 has 16 amino acids. V was clipped by 1 base and J by 4 bases, with 11 bases between them. Germline V gives CDR1 SGHAT, CDR2 FQNNGV. Here the CDR3 reads CASSLGARQYNSPLHF. In DNA form, the CDR3 reads TGTGCCAGCAGCTTAGGCGCCAGGCAATATAATTCACCCCTCCACTTT.

This clone was seen only once. The J gene is TRBJ1-1, the V gene TRBV6-5, with D uncertain. CDR1 is MNHEY, CDR2 SVGAGI, per germline. Trimming left V 6 bases short and J 0 bases short, with 14 bases between. The CDR3 extends over 15 amino acids. CDR3 loop: CASSPGSGMNTEAFF. The CDR3 DNA reads as TGTGCCAGCAGCCCCGGGTCGGGGATGAACACTGAAGCTTTCTTT.

The chain has TRBV5-5 and TRBJ1-1, with a tentative D call TRBD1 (5 bases). V lost 2 bases to trimming and J lost 1 base, with 12 bases between them. Germline V CDR1 and CDR2: SGHKS, YYEKEE (reference sequence). The CDR3 length is 15 residues. For the CDR3, the DNA is TGTGCCAGCAGCTTTACGGGGGAAGCGAACACTGAAGCTTTCTTT. Protein product: CASSFTGEANTEAFF.

CDR3 bases: TGCGCCAGCAGCTTGGGGACTAGCGACCAATACGAGCAGTACTTC. Translation: CASSLGTSDQYEQYF. The chain carries TRBV5-1 and TRBJ2-7; TRBD2 aligns across 9 bases. The trim removed 0 bases at V and 4 bases at J, leaving 5 bases unmatched. CDR3 length equals 15 residues. Per germline, CDR1 SGHRS and CDR2 YFSETQ. The variable domain in full, completed from reference TRBV5-1 and TRBJ2-7, reads KAGVTQTPRYLIKTRGQQVTLSCSPISGHRSVSWYQQTPGQGLQFLFEYFSETQRNKGNFPGRFSGRQFSNSRSEMNVSTLELGDSALYLCASSLGTSDQYEQYFGPGTRLTVT.

The chain joins TRBV2 to TRBJ1-5; D gene uncertain. The CDR3 has 13 amino acids. V lost 9 bases to trimming and J lost 2 bases, with 11 bases between them. Germline V gene sequence: CDR1 SNHLY, CDR2 FYNNEI. CDR3 protein: CASGEAGNQPQHF. The CDR3 DNA reads as TGTGCCAGTGGAGAGGCAGGCAATCAGCCCCAGCATTTT.

This chain joins TRBV6-6 and TRBJ2-3, with D perhaps matching TRBD2 (6 bases). Deletions cut 5 bases from V and 5 bases from J, with 14 bases between. Per the germline V gene, CDR1 is MNHNY and CDR2 is SVGAGI (reference sequence). The CDR3 contains 14 residues. DNA for the CDR3: TGTGCCAGCAGTAGGGGCGGGGCTGGAGATACGCAGTATTTT. Translating gives CASSRGGAGDTQYF.

The chain links TRBV15 to TRBJ2-3, with 7 bases that match TRBD2. Trimming cost V 1 base and J 1 base; bases outside gene matches: 5. Germline V CDR1 and CDR2: LNHNV, YYDKDF (reference sequence). The CDR3 loop spans 16 amino acids. The CDR3 protein is CATSRGLADGTDTQYF. The CDR3 DNA follows: TGTGCCACCAGCAGAGGACTAGCCGATGGCACAGATACGCAGTATTTT.

This chain links TRBV7-9 with TRBJ1-2, with D maybe TRBD1 (5 bases). The V end lost 5 bases, the J end lost 5 bases, and 15 bases lay between the germline ends. Germline CDR1 SEHNR, CDR2 FQNEAQ (reference sequence). CDR3 size: 14 residues. The CDR3 spells CASSQPAQGYGYTF. CDR3 DNA: TGTGCCAGCAGCCAACCTGCCCAGGGTTATGGCTACACCTTC.

The genes are TRBV18 and TRBJ1-6, with TRBD1 identical over 7 bases. Germline values: CDR1 KGHSH, CDR2 LQKENI. There are 16 residues in the CDR3. The V segment lost 4 bases and the J segment 3 bases; nucleotides outside the gene matches: 6. CDR3 nucleotide sequence: TGTGCCAGCTCACTAACAGGGGACCACTATAATTCACCCCTCCACTTT. It translates to CASSLTGDHYNSPLHF.

The chain recombines TRBV6-1 with TRBJ2-2, with D hard to call. The CDR3 has 14 amino acids. Trimming left V 2 bases short and J 7 bases short, with 11 bases between. The germline gives CDR1 MNHNS, CDR2 SASEGT. The DNA of the CDR3 is TGTGCCAGCAGTGAATCTATTGGTGACGGGGAGCTGTTTTTT. Translated: CASSESIGDGELFF.

The chain links TRBV21-1 to TRBJ2-3; whether TRBD2, the table's D call, matches the DNA was not checked. TRBV21-1 is classified as a pseudogene. This CDR3 comprises 17 residues. In nucleotides, the CDR3 is TGTGCCAGCAGCAAAGCGGGAGGGGGGGAGGTCGGGGATACGCAGTATTTT. Translation gives CASSKAGGGEVGDTQYF.

The J gene is TRBJ2-1, the V gene TRBV11-3; TRBD2 aligns across 7 bases. V lost 5 bases to trimming and J lost 4 bases; unmatched junction nucleotides: 8. This CDR3 has 15 amino acids. Germline assignment: CDR1 SGHNT and CDR2 YENEEA. CDR3 in amino acids: CASSPDLAVYNEQFF. In DNA, the CDR3 is TGTGCCAGCAGCCCCGATCTAGCGGTTTACAATGAGCAGTTCTTC.

The rearrangement uses TRBV6-5 and TRBJ1-1; D is uncertain. Germline V gene lookup returns CDR1 MNHEY and CDR2 SVGAGI. This CDR3 is 15 amino acids long. With 6 bases removed from V and 4 bases from J, the gap between germline ends came to 18 bases. The CDR3 DNA is TGTGCCAGCAGACCCCCCGGGGATGGAGGCACTGAAGCTTTCTTT. It yields the protein CASRPPGDGGTEAFF.